The 2 T cell receptor beta chains below were found in one sample sequenced in a study of cytomegalovirus exposure and HLA in healthy donors. Assay: immunoSEQ multiplex PCR; the TCRdb copy retains only in-frame clones and omits some. The sample comprises tens of thousands of clones, around 90% of which are singletons, and roughly 3% rests with the top ten. Source material: PBMCs. The receptor set was obtained from a young man in good health and CMV-seronegative.

V usage is TRBV5-1 and J usage is TRBJ2-1; 11 bases are shared with TRBD1. With 3 bases clipped from V and 3 bases from J, the junction kept 2 bases outside the gene matches. This CDR3 has 15 amino acids. Germline V CDR1 and CDR2: SGHRS, YFSETQ. CDR3 nucleotides: TGCGCCAGCAGCTCCGGGACAGGGGGCTACAATGAGCAGTTCTTC. The encoded protein is CASSSGTGGYNEQFF.

The V and J genes are TRBV5-1 and TRBJ2-7; 11 bases match TRBD1. The CDR3 length is 14 residues. Germline V gene sequence: CDR1 SGHRS, CDR2 YFSETQ. Trimming at V came to 4 bases and at J to 3 bases, leaving 3 bases not matched to a gene. This CDR3 is CASSMGTGGYEQYF. The CDR3 bases are TGCGCCAGCAGCATGGGGACAGGGGGCTACGAGCAGTACTTC. Full variable domain (missing parts from reference TRBV5-1 and TRBJ2-7): KAGVTQTPRYLIKTRGQQVTLSCSPISGHRSVSWYQQTPGQGLQFLFEYFSETQRNKGNFPGRFSGRQFSNSRSEMNVSTLELGDSALYLCASSMGTGGYEQYFGPGTRLTVT.